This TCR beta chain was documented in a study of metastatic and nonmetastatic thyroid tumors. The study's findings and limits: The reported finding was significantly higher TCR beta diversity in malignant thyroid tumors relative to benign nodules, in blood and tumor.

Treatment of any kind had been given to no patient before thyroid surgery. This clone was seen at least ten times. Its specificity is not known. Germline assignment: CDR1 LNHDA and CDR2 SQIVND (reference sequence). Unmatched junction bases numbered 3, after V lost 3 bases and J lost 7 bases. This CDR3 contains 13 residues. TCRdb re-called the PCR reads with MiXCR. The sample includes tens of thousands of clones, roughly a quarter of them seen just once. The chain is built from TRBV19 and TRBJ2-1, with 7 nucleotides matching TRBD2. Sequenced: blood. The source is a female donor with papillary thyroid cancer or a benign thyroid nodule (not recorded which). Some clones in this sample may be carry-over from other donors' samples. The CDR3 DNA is TGTGCCAGTAGTATGGCACTAGCGAATGAGCAGTTCTTC. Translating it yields CASSMALANEQFF.